This TCR beta chain came from a study of OX40 agonist ivuxolimab in advanced cancers. Looking at the study overall: Patients were infused with ivuxolimab every 2 weeks at 0.01 to 10 mg/kg. Prior checkpoint blockade (anti-PD-1, anti-PD-L1 or anti-CTLA-4) was permitted; 35% to 50% had it. Each dose-escalation patient presented with hepatocellular carcinoma, melanoma, renal cell or head and neck cancer. Points from the study as a whole: Clonal expansion from baseline to week 6 occurred in both CD4+ and CD8+ T cells.

As concerns this clone: The antigen is not known.

Clones were sequenced by immunoSEQ multiplex PCR, and TCRdb holds only the in-frame ones, with some missing. The table includes under 80,000 clones, approximately 86% detected once. CDR1 is LNHDA, CDR2 SQIVND, per germline (reference sequence). The CDR3 covers 18 residues. V was trimmed by 7 bases and J by 4 bases, leaving 28 bases between them. This receptor was identified in an adult with an advanced solid tumor such as melanoma, head and neck, liver or kidney cancer. V gene TRBV19 combines with J gene TRBJ1-2; D call uncertain. The specimen was CD4+ or CD8+ T cells sorted from blood, collected in a trial of the OX40 agonist ivuxolimab. The CDR3 loop is CASTNGGSVLLTTYGYTF. The DNA for the CDR3 is TGTGCCAGTACTAACGGAGGCTCTGTGCTCCTAACTACCTATGGCTACACCTTC.